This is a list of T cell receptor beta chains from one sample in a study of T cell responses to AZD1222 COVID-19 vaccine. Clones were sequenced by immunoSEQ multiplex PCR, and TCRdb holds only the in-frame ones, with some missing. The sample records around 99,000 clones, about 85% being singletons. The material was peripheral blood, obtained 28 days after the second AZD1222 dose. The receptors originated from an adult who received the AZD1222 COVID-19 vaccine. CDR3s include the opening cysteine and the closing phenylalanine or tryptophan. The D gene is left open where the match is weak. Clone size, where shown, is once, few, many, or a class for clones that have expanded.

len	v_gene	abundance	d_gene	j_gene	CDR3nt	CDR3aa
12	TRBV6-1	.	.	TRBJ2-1	TGTGCCAGCAGTGAAGTGGGGGTTGAGCAGTTCTTC	CASSEVGVEQFF
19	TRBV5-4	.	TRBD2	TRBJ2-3	TGTGCCAGCACCACCCTAGTAGGTAGCGGGGGGGCTAGCACAGATACGCAGTATTTT	CASTTLVGSGGASTDTQYF
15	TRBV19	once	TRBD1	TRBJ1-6	TGTGCCAGTACCCTGACGGGGACAGGGGGGACACCCCTCCACTTT	CASTLTGTGGTPLHF
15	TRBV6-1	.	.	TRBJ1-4	TGTGCCAGCAGTGAATGGAAGGGGCGGGATGAAAAACTGTTTTTT	CASSEWKGRDEKLFF
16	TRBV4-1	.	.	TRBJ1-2	TGCGCCAGCAGCCAAGTAAAAAGGAGACGAAACTATGGCTACACCTTC	CASSQVKRRRNYGYTF
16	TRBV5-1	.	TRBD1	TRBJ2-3	TGCGCCAGCAGCTTATTAGGGACAGGGGGCGCAGATACGCAGTATTTT	CASSLLGTGGADTQYF
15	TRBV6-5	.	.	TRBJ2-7	TGTGCCAGCAGTTACAGCGCGGGGCGCCCCTACGAGCAGTACTTC	CASSYSAGRPYEQYF
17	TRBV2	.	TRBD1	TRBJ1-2	TGTGCCAGCAGTCTTCCCCCCTTGACAGGGCCCCTCTATGGCTACACCTTC	CASSLPPLTGPLYGYTF
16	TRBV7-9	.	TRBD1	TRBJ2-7	TGTGCCAGCAGCGCCGCCTCCGGGACAGGGGTATACGAGCAGTACTTC	CASSAASGTGVYEQYF
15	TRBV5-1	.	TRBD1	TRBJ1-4	TGCGCCAGCAGCTTATCAGGGGGCACCCTTAGTGAACTGTTTTTT	CASSLSGGTLSELFF
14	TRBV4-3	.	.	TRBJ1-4	TGCGCCAGCAGCCCAAGGACAGCAAATGAAAAACTGTTTTTT	CASSPRTANEKLFF
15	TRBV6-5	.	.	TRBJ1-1	TGTGCCAGCAGTTACTCCGGGGGCTTGGGCACTGAAGCTTTCTTT	CASSYSGGLGTEAFF
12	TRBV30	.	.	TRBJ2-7	TGTGCCTGGAGTGTAAACGGATACGAGCAGTACTTC	CAWSVNGYEQYF
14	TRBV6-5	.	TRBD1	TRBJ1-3	TGTGCCAGCAGCTGGGGACAGAGAGGAAACACCATATATTTT	CASSWGQRGNTIYF
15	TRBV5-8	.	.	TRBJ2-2	TGTGCCAGCAGCTATAGAGGAATGGTCTCCGGGGAGCTGTTTTTT	CASSYRGMVSGELFF
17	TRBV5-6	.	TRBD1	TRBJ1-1	TGTGCCAGCAGCTTCTATCGCGACAGGGTGTGGTCGGCTGAAGCTTTCTTT	CASSFYRDRVWSAEAFF
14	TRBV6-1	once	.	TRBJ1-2	TGTGCCAGCAGTGAAAGACGGACTAACTATGGCTACACCTTC	CASSERRTNYGYTF
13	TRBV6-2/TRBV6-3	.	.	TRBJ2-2	TGTGCCAGTAGTCAGGGAGAGACCGGGGAGCTGTTTTTT	CASSQGETGELFF
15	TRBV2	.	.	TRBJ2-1	TGTGCCAGCAGCGCCGGGACGGGATCGTCGGTGAAGCAGTTCTTC	CASSAGTGSSVKQFF
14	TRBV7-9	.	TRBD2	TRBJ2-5	TGTGCCAGCAGCTTAGGTAGCGGGCAAGAGACCCAGTACTTC	CASSLGSGQETQYF
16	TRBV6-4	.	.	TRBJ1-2	TGTGCCAGCAGTGTTTTACCGGGACACCAACCCTATGGCTACACCTTC	CASSVLPGHQPYGYTF
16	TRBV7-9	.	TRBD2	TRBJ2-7	TGTGCCACCGACCGGGGGGAGCAGACCGGTCTGGACGAGCAGTACTTC	CATDRGEQTGLDEQYF
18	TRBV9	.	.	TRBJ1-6	TGTGCCAGCAGCGTCCAGCCACAGGGCTATATGAATCATTCACCCCTCCACTTT	CASSVQPQGYMNHSPLHF
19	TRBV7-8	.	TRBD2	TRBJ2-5	TGTGCCAGCAGCCAGCCGATACTCCTAGCGGGGGACATCCAAGAGACCCAGTACTTC	CASSQPILLAGDIQETQYF
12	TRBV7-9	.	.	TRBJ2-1	TGTGCCAGCGCACTCGTGTACAATGAGCAGTTCTTC	CASALVYNEQFF
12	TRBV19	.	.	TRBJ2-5	TGTGCCAGTAGTACCGACCAAGAGACCCAGTACTTC	CASSTDQETQYF
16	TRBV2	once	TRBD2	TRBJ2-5	TGTGCCAGCAGTGAAGGGGTAGCGGGGGGCCGGGAGACCCAGTACTTC	CASSEGVAGGRETQYF
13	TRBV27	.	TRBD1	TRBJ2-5	TGTGCCACCCTGGGACAGGGGGAAGAGACCCAGTACTTC	CATLGQGEETQYF
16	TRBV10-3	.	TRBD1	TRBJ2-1	TGTGCCATCAGCCCCGGGAACAGGGGGCTTAGCAATGAGCAGTTCTTC	CAISPGNRGLSNEQFF
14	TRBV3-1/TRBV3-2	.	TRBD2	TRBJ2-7	TGTGCCAGCAGCCAAAGCGGGAAGCCACACGAGCAGTACTTC	CASSQSGKPHEQYF
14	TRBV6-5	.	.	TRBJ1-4	TGTGCCAGCAGCCCAGGGGTAGCTAATGAAAAACTGTTTTTT	CASSPGVANEKLFF
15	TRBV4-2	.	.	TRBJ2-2	TGTGCCAGCAGCGGGGGGACGGGCGCCACCGGGGAGCTGTTTTTT	CASSGGTGATGELFF
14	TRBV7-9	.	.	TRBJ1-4	TGTGCCAGCAGCTTTGGGGGCGTAGGTGAAAAACTGTTTTTT	CASSFGGVGEKLFF
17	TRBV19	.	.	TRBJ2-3	TGTGCCAGTAGTATTCAGGGACATTCATGGTCAGCAGATACGCAGTATTTT	CASSIQGHSWSADTQYF
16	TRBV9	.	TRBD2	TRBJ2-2	TGTGCCAGCAGCGTAGGCGGGGGAGGGAACACCGGGGAGCTGTTTTTT	CASSVGGGGNTGELFF
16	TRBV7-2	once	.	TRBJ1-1	TGTGCCAGCAGCTTAGCCTCCTCAGCTCTGAACACTGAAGCTTTCTTT	CASSLASSALNTEAFF
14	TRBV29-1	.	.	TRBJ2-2	TGCAGCGTTGCCTCAATAGAAAACACCGGGGAGCTGTTTTTT	CSVASIENTGELFF
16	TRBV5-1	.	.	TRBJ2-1	TGCGCCAGCAGCCCGGGTCAGGCGTCGACCTACAATGAGCAGTTCTTC	CASSPGQASTYNEQFF
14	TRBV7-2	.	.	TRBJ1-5	TGTGCCAGCAGCGTCAGATATAGCAATCAGCCCCAGCATTTT	CASSVRYSNQPQHF
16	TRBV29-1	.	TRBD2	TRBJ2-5	TGCAGCGTTCGTGAAGTAGCGGGGGGGGCCTCAGAGACCCAGTACTTC	CSVREVAGGASETQYF
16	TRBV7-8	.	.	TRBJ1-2	TGTGCCAGCAGCTTAGGGAGGGACCGACGAGCAGATGGCTACACCTTC	CASSLGRDRRADGYTF
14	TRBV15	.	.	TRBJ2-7	TGTGCCACCAGCAGAGAGGGGGCATCCTACGAGCAGTACTTC	CATSREGASYEQYF
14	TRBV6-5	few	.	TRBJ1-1	TGTGCCAGCAGTTACTCGAGGGGGGTAACTGAAGCTTTCTTT	CASSYSRGVTEAFF
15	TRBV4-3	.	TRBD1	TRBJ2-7	TGCGCCAGCAGCCAAGAAGATACAGGGGGCTACGAGCAGTACTTC	CASSQEDTGGYEQYF
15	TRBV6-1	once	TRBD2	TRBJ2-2	TGTGCCAGCAGTGAGACGGGGGGGTACACCGGGGAGCTGTTTTTT	CASSETGGYTGELFF
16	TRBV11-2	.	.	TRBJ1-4	TGTGCCAGCAGCTTAGGAACAGGGCCCCCTAATGAAAAACTGTTTTTT	CASSLGTGPPNEKLFF
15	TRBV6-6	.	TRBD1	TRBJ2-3	TGTGCCAGCAGTTACAGGGGGCCTAGCACAGATACGCAGTATTTT	CASSYRGPSTDTQYF
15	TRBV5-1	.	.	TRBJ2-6	TGCGCCAGCAGCTTTGGCCGAGGTGGGGCCAACGTCCTGACTTTC	CASSFGRGGANVLTF
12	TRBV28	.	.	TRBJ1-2	TGTGCCAGCAGTTGGGGAAACTATGGCTACACCTTC	CASSWGNYGYTF
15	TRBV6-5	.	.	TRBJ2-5	TGTGCCAGCAGTTACTCATTCCGGGAGCGTGGGCCCCAGTACTTC	CASSYSFRERGPQYF
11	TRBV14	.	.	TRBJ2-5	TGTGCCAGCAGCCACGGGGGGACCCAGTACTTC	CASSHGGTQYF
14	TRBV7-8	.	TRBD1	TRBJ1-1	TGTGCCAGCAGCGGGGGACAGGGCGGGACTGAAGCTTTCTTT	CASSGGQGGTEAFF
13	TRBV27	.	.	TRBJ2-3	TGTGCCAGCAGTTTATCGAGCACAGATACGCAGTATTTT	CASSLSSTDTQYF
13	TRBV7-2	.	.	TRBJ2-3	TGTGCCAGCAGCTCCCCTCAAAAAATTACGCAGTATTTT	CASSSPQKITQYF
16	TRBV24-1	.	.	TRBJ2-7	TGTGCCACCAGTGATTTGACAGTAACTAGTATCAACGAGCAGTACTTC	CATSDLTVTSINEQYF
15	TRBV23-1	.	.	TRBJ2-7	TGCGCCAGCAGTCGGTGGGATGGGGCCCGCTACGAGCAGTACTTC	CASSRWDGARYEQYF
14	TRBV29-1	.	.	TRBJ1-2	TGCAGCGTTGAAGCCAACACGGGATTAATTGGCTACACCTTC	CSVEANTGLIGYTF